The clone carrying this T cell receptor (beta chain) has at least ten counts. Germline trimming cut 3 bases from V and 2 bases from J; bases unmatched to any gene: 4. Germline V gene sequence: CDR1 SGHTA, CDR2 FQGNSA. This CDR3 spans 15 amino acids. This record belongs to a study of T-cell memory formation after mild COVID-19. TCRdb ran MiXCR on the 5' RACE reads and lists one entry per CDR3 protein. The sample consists of roughly 180,000 distinct CDR3 sequences, around a tenth of them appearing once. Sequencing was performed on PBMCs or a T cell subset sorted from them (not recorded which). This TCR came from a man between 18 and 35 years old who had mild COVID-19 (a few samples of this study predate the infection). Cell type and time point are not known. The chain carries TRBV7-2 and TRBJ2-5; 9 bases are a match to TRBD2. This CDR3 is CASSFRLAVQETQYF. The CDR3 DNA follows: TGTGCCAGCAGCTTCAGACTAGCGGTTCAAGAGACCCAGTACTTC. The full variable domain, rest sourced from reference TRBV7-2 and TRBJ2-5, is GAGVSQSPSNKVTEKGKDVELRCDPISGHTALYWYRQSLGQGLEFLIYFQGNSAPDKSGLPSDRFSAERTGGSVSTLTIQRTQQEDSAVYLCASSFRLAVQETQYFGPGTRLLVL.